Here is one TCR beta chain with its context. Recovery among Cohort 3 donors was established by two negative PCRs, clearance, or symptom resolution. Trimming at V came to 5 bases and at J to 4 bases, leaving 10 bases not matched to a gene. Germline V lookup: CDR1 SGHTA, CDR2 FQGTGA. This CDR3 region has 16 residues. The protocol was immunoSEQ multiplex PCR, while the TCRdb copy is restricted to in-frame clones and leaves out a portion. Of almost 400,000 clones listed, just under 90% are singletons. The data were taken from a study of blood T cell repertoires in COVID-19. The overall study: COVID-19 samples collected from the United States, Italy and Spain covered acute and convalescent phases. In each case, the material was cDNA or gDNA derived from T cells, B-cell-depleted T cells, or PBMCs.

The V gene is TRBV7-3, the J gene TRBJ2-2; 7 nucleotides align to TRBD2. Sequencing used PBMCs or T cells enriched from blood (not recorded which). The receptor's source is a woman in her twenties or thirties who had recovered from COVID-19. CDR3 region: CASSLPGGEVTGELFF. The CDR3 DNA follows: TGTGCCAGCAGCCTCCCTGGGGGGGAGGTCACCGGGGAGCTGTTTTTT.